Listed below are T cell receptor beta chains from one sample, sequenced in a study of blood T cell repertoires in COVID-19. The protocol was immunoSEQ multiplex PCR, while the TCRdb copy is restricted to in-frame clones and leaves out a portion. This sample has around 190,000 clones, with approximately 84% found just once. The specimen sequenced was peripheral blood. The receptors were sampled from a human donor in a cohort sampled during active COVID-19. The conserved cysteine and the conserved F or W are not part of the CDR3 here. Each record gives: V gene, CDR3 protein.

V gene: TRBV5-1
CDR3 protein: ASSLGDRAGNTIY

V gene: TRBV5-1
CDR3 protein: ASSLTAGNNEQF

V gene: TRBV19
CDR3 protein: ASSIAGGTDEQY

V gene: TRBV7-3
CDR3 protein: ASSFGDVGLGGSNQPQH

V gene: TRBV5-5
CDR3 protein: ASSRSGTVNTGELF

V gene: TRBV30
CDR3 protein: AWSNLGQGLSGYT

V gene: TRBV7-3
CDR3 protein: ASSLLGAGRADTQY

V gene: TRBV10-3
CDR3 protein: AISDRTYEQY

V gene: TRBV5-1
CDR3 protein: ASSFGIPALNSPLH

V gene: TRBV11-2
CDR3 protein: ASSHTGDSRSLNTEAF

V gene: TRBV10-3
CDR3 protein: AISEGGQGFSYGYT

V gene: TRBV15
CDR3 protein: ATSRDLGQGYEQY

V gene: TRBV7-8
CDR3 protein: ASSLADRDRGQETQY

V gene: TRBV6-1
CDR3 protein: ASSELGTGYYNEQF

V gene: TRBV5-1
CDR3 protein: ASSLDAGSQETQY

V gene: TRBV7-9
CDR3 protein: ASSSRDRENYGYT

V gene: TRBV2
CDR3 protein: ASRIGPGQGDEQF

V gene: TRBV4-1
CDR3 protein: ASSQGQGSYEQY

V gene: TRBV15
CDR3 protein: ATSRDLRGQYGGNTIY

V gene: TRBV5-6
CDR3 protein: ASSPQGRSYGYT

V gene: TRBV5-4
CDR3 protein: ASSPKGGLAGGSYNEQF

V gene: TRBV9
CDR3 protein: ASEGAGANVLT

V gene: TRBV4-1
CDR3 protein: ASSQEEGDEKLF

V gene: TRBV4-1
CDR3 protein: ASSPRGLGTYEQY

V gene: TRBV7-2
CDR3 protein: ASSLALRGRLNTEAF

V gene: TRBV6-5
CDR3 protein: ASRDRTTSEQY